This T cell receptor (beta chain) was identified during a study of shared clonotypes between healthy human individuals. Background on the study: The people who gave samples were a couple of women and a few men aged 18 to 49. Study outcomes and limitations: Sequencing depth was expected to affect clonotype sharing among donors. Clonotypes not shared had lower generation probabilities than those common to all four donors. Naive subsets usually exceeded memory subsets in estimated richness.

The assay was immunoSEQ multiplex PCR, and TCRdb's table has in-frame clones only and misses some. This table has roughly 1 million clones, around 74% appearing once. About this clone itself: Its antigen remains unidentified.

CDR1 and CDR2 (germline): LGHNA, YSLEER. This CDR3 has 14 amino acids. Trimming left V 3 bases short and J 4 bases short, with 12 bases between. Material for sequencing was memory CD4+ T cells sorted from blood. As for subset: CD45RA-negative fraction. The sequence was collected from a man aged 18-30 years in good health. The rearrangement joins TRBV4-3 to TRBJ1-1; D may be TRBD1 (6 bases). The CDR3 sequence: CASSQRGGSTEAFF. CDR3 nucleotides: TGCGCCAGCAGCCAGAGAGGGGGAAGCACTGAAGCTTTCTTT.